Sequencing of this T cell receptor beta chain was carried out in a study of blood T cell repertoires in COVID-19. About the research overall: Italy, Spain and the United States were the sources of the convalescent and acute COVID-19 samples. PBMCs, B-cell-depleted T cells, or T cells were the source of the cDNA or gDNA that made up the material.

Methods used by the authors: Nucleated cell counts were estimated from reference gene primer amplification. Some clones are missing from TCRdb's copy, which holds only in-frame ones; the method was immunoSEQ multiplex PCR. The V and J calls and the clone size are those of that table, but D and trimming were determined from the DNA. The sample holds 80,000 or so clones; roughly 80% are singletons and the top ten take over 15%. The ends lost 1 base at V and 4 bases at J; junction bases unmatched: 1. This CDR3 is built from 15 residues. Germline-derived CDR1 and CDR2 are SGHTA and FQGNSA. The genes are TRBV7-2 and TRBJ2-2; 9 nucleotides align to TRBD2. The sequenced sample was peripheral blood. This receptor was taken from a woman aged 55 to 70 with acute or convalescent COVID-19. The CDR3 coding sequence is TGTGCCAGCAGCTTAGAGCGGGGGGTCACCGGGGAGCTGTTTTTT. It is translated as CASSLERGVTGELFF.